Given below is one TCR beta chain in context. Its matching antigen is unknown. Germline values: CDR1 SQVTM, CDR2 ANQGSEA. This CDR3 is 12 amino acids long. V lost 6 bases to trimming and J lost 6 bases, with 11 bases between them. The data were taken from a study of blood T cells in healthy people across ages. The authors ran a second PCR of 7 to 11 cycles using a sample-barcoded 5' primer and a J-beta primer mix. TCRdb fed the 5' RACE reads into MiXCR, producing one record per CDR3 protein. The sample includes 750,000 to 950,000 distinct CDR3 sequences, around 29% of them seen just once. Whole-study results and caveats: PBMCs were not sorted, which prevented a conclusive comparison of naive versus antigen-experienced cells.

Russia was home to the donors, healthy Caucasian individuals aged roughly 6 to 90. The sample was also linked to a second study, of T cells of mothers and their children. As that study records: RNA that had been extracted went wholly into cDNA synthesis, at around 1.6 ug per 15 ul.

What was sequenced was blood. This rearrangement joins TRBV29-1 to TRBJ2-2; no firm D call. The sequence was collected from a woman aged 40 to 50 in good health. The CDR3 sequence is CSVETMAGELFF. DNA for the CDR3: TGCAGCGTCGAAACTATGGCCGGGGAGCTGTTTTTT.